A single sample is the source of the 31 T cell receptor beta chains below, sequenced in a study of T cell responses to AZD1222 COVID-19 vaccine. Method: immunoSEQ multiplex PCR; TCRdb's copy keeps in-frame clones and lacks some. This table holds around 100,000 clones, 85% found once. Specimen: peripheral blood, collected 28 days after the second AZD1222 dose. Every receptor here comes from an adult who received the AZD1222 COVID-19 vaccine.

This chain joins TRBV5-1 and TRBJ2-5, with a tentative D call TRBD1 (6 bases). CDR3 size: 13 residues. From germline, CDR1 is SGHRS and CDR2 YFSETQ. Trimming removed 1 base at V and 4 bases at J, with 8 bases between. The CDR3 DNA sequence: TGCGCCAGCAGCTTGACAGGGACAGAGACCCAGTACTTC. It is translated as CASSLTGTETQYF.

The V call is TRBV5-1, the J call TRBJ2-7, with D maybe TRBD1 (6 bases). The CDR3 loop spans 12 amino acids. Trimming stripped 4 bases from V and 2 bases from J, with 7 bases between. The germline V gene has CDR1 SGHRS and CDR2 YFSETQ. The CDR3 is CASSRDTYEQYF. In DNA form, the CDR3 reads TGCGCCAGCAGCAGGGACACCTACGAGCAGTACTTC.

The gene calls are TRBV5-4 and TRBJ2-5; possible D gene TRBD1, 5 bases. Germline loops: CDR1 SGHNT, CDR2 YYREEE (reference sequence). V lost 0 bases to trimming and J lost 2 bases, with 11 bases between them. The length of the CDR3 is 15 residues. The CDR3 protein is CASSLDRLFQETQYF. The CDR3 DNA sequence: TGTGCCAGCAGCTTGGACAGGCTGTTTCAAGAGACCCAGTACTTC.

This rearrangement joins TRBV3-1 (or the pseudogene TRBV3-2) to TRBJ2-5; 14 nucleotides line up with TRBD2. CDR3 length: 17 amino acids. The trim removed 5 bases at V and 4 bases at J, leaving 9 bases unmatched. Germline loops: CDR1 LGHDT, CDR2 YNNKEL (reference sequence). CDR3 in amino acids: CASSSGLAGGGAETQYF. The CDR3 nucleotides read TGTGCCAGCAGCTCCGGACTAGCGGGAGGAGGAGCAGAGACCCAGTACTTC.

This clone was counted only a few times. The rearrangement links TRBV5-1 to TRBJ1-2; D is perhaps TRBD1 (5 bases). From germline, CDR1 is SGHRS and CDR2 YFSETQ. The CDR3 is 12 residues long. Trimming left V 0 bases short and J 7 bases short, with 7 bases between. CDR3 sequence (DNA): TGCGCCAGCAGCTTGGGTGGGGCTGGCTACACCTTC. Protein product: CASSLGGAGYTF.

The chain has TRBV5-5 and TRBJ2-4; no clear D. V dropped 3 bases and J dropped 6 bases, with 4 bases sitting between them. Germline CDR1 reads SGHKS; CDR2 reads YYEKEE (reference sequence). CDR3 length: 11 residues. CDR3 DNA: TGTGCCAGCAGCTGGACAAACATTCAGTACTTC. Translating gives CASSWTNIQYF.

The rearrangement uses TRBV5-6 and TRBJ1-4; TRBD1 matches 9 bases. J lost 5 bases, V lost 4 bases, and 9 bases had no gene match. CDR1 SGHDT and CDR2 YYEEEE come from the germline V gene. The CDR3 has 16 amino acids. The CDR3 bases are TGTGCCAGCAGCCCAACCGGGACAGGGTTAAATGAAAAACTGTTTTTT. It encodes CASSPTGTGLNEKLFF.

This sequence joins TRBV19 and TRBJ1-6; D unresolved. CDR3 size: 13 residues. Trimming stripped 6 bases from V and 9 bases from J, with 12 bases between. Per germline, CDR1 LNHDA and CDR2 SQIVND (reference sequence). In nucleotides, the CDR3 is TGTGCCAGTAGAACCTTAGGCGGTTCACCCCTCCACTTT. It specifies CASRTLGGSPLHF.

The V call is TRBV2, the J call TRBJ2-1; 7 nucleotides match TRBD1. V gave up 6 bases and J gave up 0 bases; unmatched junction bases: 8. The CDR3 loop spans 16 amino acids. The germline V gene has CDR1 SNHLY and CDR2 FYNNEI. CDR3 loop: CASRRGLRSSYNEQFF. CDR3 in DNA: TGTGCCAGCAGGAGGGGGCTCAGAAGCTCCTACAATGAGCAGTTCTTC.

This chain connects TRBV19 to TRBJ2-7, with D perhaps matching TRBD1 (5 bases). CDR1 and CDR2 from the germline V gene are LNHDA and SQIVND (reference sequence). The CDR3 is 14 residues long. The V gene lost 7 bases and the J gene lost 2 bases, with 15 bases spanning the gap. The chain's CDR3 is CASKQGLGPYEQYF. For the CDR3, the DNA is TGTGCCAGTAAGCAGGGTCTTGGACCCTACGAGCAGTACTTC. The entire variable domain, with the rest obtained from reference TRBV19 and TRBJ2-7, is as follows: DGGITQSPKYLFRKEGQNVTLSCEQNLNHDAMYWYRQDPGQGLRLIYYSQIVNDFQKGDIAEGYSVSREKKESFPLTVTSAQKNPTAFYLCASKQGLGPYEQYFGPGTRLTVT.

The chain couples TRBV6-5 to TRBJ2-5; TRBD1 might be the D (6 bases). The V end lost 6 bases, the J end lost 6 bases, and 17 bases lay between the germline ends. Germline V gene data show CDR1 as MNHEY and CDR2 as SVGAGI. The CDR3 sequence is 14 residues long. The CDR3 protein is CASRRRGAGKTQYF. The CDR3 region has the DNA TGTGCCAGCAGACGCAGGGGTGCCGGGAAGACCCAGTACTTC.

The V gene is TRBV5-1, the J gene TRBJ1-4, with no clear D. The CDR3 loop spans 16 amino acids. CDR1 SGHRS and CDR2 YFSETQ come from the germline V gene. V was cut by 0 bases and J by 3 bases, with 12 bases left in between. The DNA of the CDR3 is TGCGCCAGCAGCTTGGTAAATGGGTTAGCTAATGAAAAACTGTTTTTT. Residues: CASSLVNGLANEKLFF.

The rearrangement uses TRBV19 and TRBJ1-4; D remains unclear. Germline CDR1 and CDR2: LNHDA and SQIVND (reference sequence). The CDR3 length is 14 residues. The V end lost 5 bases, the J end lost 8 bases, and 15 bases lay between the germline ends. The CDR3 DNA reads TGTGCCAGTAGTTCCCCCGGGCCCGGGGAAAAACTGTTTTTT. Translating gives CASSSPGPGEKLFF.

This clone was counted only a few times. This sequence joins TRBV3-1 (or the pseudogene TRBV3-2) and TRBJ1-1; D is unclear. V lost 2 bases and J 1 base, leaving 5 bases between the germline ends. Germline loops: CDR1 LGHDT, CDR2 YNNKEL (reference sequence). The CDR3 has 13 amino acids. CDR3 region: CASSQRENTEAFF. CDR3 bases: TGTGCCAGCAGCCAAAGGGAGAACACTGAAGCTTTCTTT.

This chain links TRBV7-2 with TRBJ2-1; TRBD2 matches 9 bases. CDR1 is SGHTA, CDR2 FQGNSA, per germline. With 5 bases clipped from V and 8 bases from J, the junction kept 13 bases outside the gene matches. This CDR3 region has 16 residues. The CDR3 bases are TGTGCCAGCAGCGGACTAGCGCTACTTAACCGGGATGAGCAGTTCTTC. Its protein product is CASSGLALLNRDEQFF.

The chain carries TRBV7-8 and TRBJ1-5; D not resolved. With 1 base removed from V and 0 bases from J, the gap between germline ends came to 7 bases. This CDR3 comprises 15 residues. Germline loops: CDR1 SGHVS, CDR2 FQNEAQ. The DNA of the CDR3 is TGTGCCAGCAGCTTAGTACACATTAGCAATCAGCCCCAGCATTTT. As protein: CASSLVHISNQPQHF.

This sequence joins TRBV27 and TRBJ1-5; unclear D gene. Per germline, CDR1 MNHEY and CDR2 SMNVEV (reference sequence). The length of the CDR3 is 15 residues. V was trimmed by 1 base and J by 0 bases, leaving 7 bases between them. CDR3 bases: TGTGCCAGCAGTTTATACACCGGTAGCAATCAGCCCCAGCATTTT. This codes for CASSLYTGSNQPQHF.

About this clone: Because the CDR3 is missing its conserved closing phenylalanine or tryptophan, this is likely a read error. The limits of the CDR3 on the DNA are not certain, so only TCRdb's listed CDR3 is given. The chain has TRBV7-9 and TRBJ2-7; the D segment call TRBD2 is taken from the table without a DNA check. CDR1 and CDR2 from the germline V gene are SEHNR and FQNEAQ (reference sequence). The CDR3 is 13 amino acids long, termini counted. The CDR3 protein is CASSPTTLSAGCL.

The chain uses TRBV7-2 and TRBJ2-7; TRBD2 agrees at 7 bases. This CDR3 is built from 18 residues. Germline V gene data show CDR1 as SGHTA and CDR2 as FQGNSA. The junction had 13 bases not matched to a gene; V was cut back by 2 bases and J by 0 bases. This CDR3 reads CASSLRLSWRESSYEQYF. In nucleotides, the CDR3 is TGTGCCAGCAGCTTAAGGCTTTCGTGGCGGGAGAGCTCCTACGAGCAGTACTTC.

The chain uses TRBV4-3 and TRBJ2-1; 11 nucleotides agree with TRBD1. The CDR3 covers 16 residues. Germline V CDR1 and CDR2: LGHNA, YSLEER. V shed 1 base, J shed 9 bases, and the junction held 8 bases outside the gene matches. The CDR3 DNA reads as TGCGCCAGCAGCCAAGGGGGAGGACAGGGGGCGCGTGAGCAGTTCTTC. Its translation is CASSQGGGQGAREQFF.

The chain links TRBV5-6 to TRBJ1-5, with D tentatively TRBD1 (6 bases). The germline V gene has CDR1 SGHDT and CDR2 YYEEEE. Trimming removed 2 bases at V and 5 bases at J, with 14 bases between. This CDR3 is built from 15 residues. The CDR3 DNA sequence: TGTGCCAGCAGCTTACAGGGAAGGTACGATCAGCCCCAGCATTTT. This sequence encodes CASSLQGRYDQPQHF.

In DNA, the CDR3 is TGTGCCAGCCTACGTACAGGGTATACTGAAGCTTTCTTT. It codes for CASLRTGYTEAFF. The V and J genes are TRBV28 and TRBJ1-1; D perhaps matches TRBD1 (6 bases). Trimming removed 8 bases from V and 5 bases from J, with 15 bases in between. The CDR3 has 13 amino acids. Germline CDR1 reads MDHEN; CDR2 reads SYDVKM.

Here the CDR3 DNA reads TGTGCCAGCAGCAGACTAGCTTCCTCCTACAATGAGCAGTTCTTC. This translates into CASSRLASSYNEQFF. This chain joins TRBV28 and TRBJ2-1, with 7 bases fitting TRBD2. This CDR3 has 15 residues. The germline V gene encodes CDR1 MDHEN and CDR2 SYDVKM. Unmatched junction bases numbered 5, after V lost 6 bases and J lost 0 bases.

This chain links TRBV28 with TRBJ1-1; D might be TRBD1 (6 bases). The germline V gene encodes CDR1 MDHEN and CDR2 SYDVKM. V was pared by 5 bases and J by 1 base, with 14 bases between. This CDR3 has 15 amino acids. CDR3 region: CASSPRTERNTEAFF. Here the CDR3 DNA reads TGTGCCAGCAGTCCACGGACAGAGAGGAACACTGAAGCTTTCTTT.

J is TRBJ1-2 and V is TRBV7-3, with D maybe TRBD1 (5 bases). This CDR3 region has 13 residues. V shed 5 bases and J shed 1 base, with 8 bases lying between them. Germline CDR1 is SGHTA and CDR2 is FQGTGA. This chain's CDR3 is CASSADSNYGYTF. In DNA form, the CDR3 reads TGTGCCAGCAGCGCCGACAGTAACTATGGCTACACCTTC.

The chain recombines TRBV12-3 or TRBV12-4 with TRBJ1-2; no firm D call. This CDR3 is built from 13 residues. V lost 3 bases to trimming and J lost 5 bases, with 10 bases between them. CDR3 in amino acids: CASSFPDGYGYTF. The CDR3 DNA is TGTGCCAGCAGTTTCCCAGACGGATATGGCTACACCTTC.

The chain joins TRBV11-2 to TRBJ1-2; D is unresolved. Germline assignment: CDR1 SGHAT and CDR2 FQNNGV. The V and J ends lost 1 base and 5 bases respectively, with 5 bases between them. This CDR3 region has 12 residues. The CDR3 nucleotides read TGTGCCAGCAGCTTAGTGGGGTATGGCTACACCTTC. This gives the protein CASSLVGYGYTF.

The V and J genes are TRBV3-1 (or the pseudogene TRBV3-2) and TRBJ2-3, with D perhaps matching TRBD2 (5 bases). Trimming pared 3 bases from V and 1 base from J, leaving 8 bases between. The CDR3 consists of 14 residues. Germline CDR1 LGHDT, CDR2 YNNKEL (reference sequence). CDR3 coding DNA: TGTGCCAGCAGCCACGGACTTGGCACAGATACGCAGTATTTT. Translated, it gives CASSHGLGTDTQYF.

This chain uses TRBV20-1 with TRBJ2-1; D might be TRBD2 (7 bases). The CDR3 loop spans 12 amino acids. The V gene's germline CDR1 is DFQATT and CDR2 SNEGSKA (reference sequence). V lost 3 bases to trimming and J lost 8 bases, with 11 bases between them. The CDR3 DNA sequence: TGCAGTGCTAGTACAGGGAGGGATGAGCAGTTCTTC. This codes for CSASTGRDEQFF.

J is TRBJ1-3 and V is TRBV4-2; no clear D gene. Germline V lookup: CDR1 LGHNA, CDR2 YNFKEQ. CDR3 length equals 16 residues. Trimming took 2 bases from V and 6 from J, leaving 17 bases between them. The DNA for the CDR3 is TGTGCCAGCAGCCAACGTACTGCCCCTTCGGTAAACACCATATATTTT. Its translation: CASSQRTAPSVNTIYF.

This chain joins TRBV7-2 and TRBJ2-7; 8 bases agree with TRBD2. The CDR3 runs 18 residues. Germline V lookup: CDR1 SGHTA, CDR2 FQGNSA. Trimming cost V 6 bases and J 0 bases; bases outside gene matches: 16. The CDR3 sequence: CASSHYPLAGTSSYEQYF. The CDR3 DNA sequence: TGTGCCAGCAGTCATTACCCATTAGCGGGAACGAGCTCCTACGAGCAGTACTTC.